A selection of T cell receptor beta chains follows, all from one sample in a study of identical twins. Each CDR3 protein gets one entry after TCRdb re-called the 5' RACE reads with MiXCR. The table records roughly 1,500,000 distinct CDR3 sequences, about 32% of them present only once. Sequenced sample: cord blood. The receptor set was obtained from a newborn girl in good health. Both conserved end residues are part of each CDR3. Fields, in order: D gene, V gene, J gene, clone size, CDR3 DNA, CDR3 protein. The D gene is left open where the match is weak. Only part of the rows carry a size: once, few, many, or a class if the clone is expanded.

>TRBD1|TRBV4-1|TRBJ1-2|many
TGCGCCAGCAGCCTAGCAGGGGGCGGCTATGGCTACACCTTC
CASSLAGGGYGYTF
>.|TRBV18|TRBJ1-5|few
TGTGCCAGCTCACCGTACAGGGCAGATACTCCTTATAGCAATCAGCCCCAGCATTTT
CASSPYRADTPYSNQPQHF
>TRBD2|TRBV24-1|TRBJ2-1|many
TGTGCCACCAGTGATCCGGCTAGCGGGGGGTACAATGAGCAGTTCTTC
CATSDPASGGYNEQFF
>TRBD2|TRBV20-1|TRBJ2-7|few
TGCAGTGCTAAGGGACTAGCGGGCTACGAGCAGTACTTC
CSAKGLAGYEQYF
>.|TRBV27|TRBJ1-5|few
TGTGCCAGCAGTGCCGGCCGGGGTGCCAATCAGCCCCAGCATTTT
CASSAGRGANQPQHF
>.|TRBV12-3/TRBV12-4|TRBJ1-1|many
TGTGCCAGCAGCTTTAAGGGGAACACTGAAGCTTTCTTT
CASSFKGNTEAFF
>.|TRBV7-9|TRBJ1-2|few
TGTGCCAGCAGCGACCGGGACAACTATGGCTACACCTTC
CASSDRDNYGYTF
>TRBD2|TRBV4-1|TRBJ2-2|.
TGCGCCAGCAGCCAAGGGGGACTAGCGTGGGACACCGGGGAGCTGTTTTTT
CASSQGGLAWDTGELFF
>.|TRBV7-2|TRBJ2-7|.
TGTGCCAGCAGCTTGGGGTACAGCTACTACAATGAGCAGTACTTC
CASSLGYSYYNEQYF
>.|TRBV7-9|TRBJ2-3|few
TGTGCCAGCAGCTTAAATCTCGGTAGCGGAGATACGCAGTATTTT
CASSLNLGSGDTQYF
>TRBD2|TRBV9|TRBJ2-1|.
TGTGCCAGCAGCATCTCGACTAGCGGGGGGACCAATGAGCAGTTCTTC
CASSISTSGGTNEQFF
>.|TRBV24-1|TRBJ2-3|few
TGTGCCACCAGTGATCGACGGGGGGCAACAGATACGCAGTATTTT
CATSDRRGATDTQYF
>.|TRBV14|TRBJ2-5|many
TGTGCCAGCAGCCAAGTCCGGGAAATAGAGACCCAGTACTTC
CASSQVREIETQYF
>TRBD1|TRBV16|TRBJ1-3|few
TGTGCCAGCAGCCGGACGGGACAGTTTAGATCTGGAAACACCATATATTTT
CASSRTGQFRSGNTIYF
>TRBD2|TRBV20-1|TRBJ2-5|few
TGCAGTGCTAGGCCCCTAGCGGGGGTCCAAGAGACCCAGTACTTC
CSARPLAGVQETQYF
>.|TRBV7-8|TRBJ2-1|once
TGTGCCAGCAGCCACGACCAATACAATGAGCAGTTCTTC
CASSHDQYNEQFF
>.|TRBV6-6|TRBJ1-4|few
TGTGCCAGCAGTTACCCCTCGGTGGGGGGCGCCAATGAAAAACTGTTTTTT
CASSYPSVGGANEKLFF
>TRBD1|TRBV7-9|TRBJ1-2|.
TGTGCCAGCAGCCCGGGAGGGACAGGGAACTATGGCTACACCTTC
CASSPGGTGNYGYTF
>.|TRBV20-1|TRBJ2-1|.
TGCAGTGCTAGAGATTTGGGGGATGAGCAGTTCTTC
CSARDLGDEQFF
>.|TRBV7-2|TRBJ2-1|.
TGTGCCAGCAGCTTAGAGGGGGGCCGCACGTTCTTC
CASSLEGGRTFF
>.|TRBV5-1|TRBJ2-7|many
TGCGCCAGCAGCTTGGAGGTGCATCTCGAGCAGTACTTC
CASSLEVHLEQYF
>TRBD2|TRBV4-2|TRBJ2-1|few
TGTGCCAGCAGCCCAAGTTTTCCGAGGGCTCTAGCGGGGGGTAATGAGCAGTTCTTC
CASSPSFPRALAGGNEQFF
>TRBD1|TRBV12-3/TRBV12-4|TRBJ2-7|few
TGTGCCAGCAGTCCGGGACAGGGATCCGTCTACGAGCAGTACTTC
CASSPGQGSVYEQYF
>TRBD2|TRBV20-1|TRBJ2-2|.
TGCAGTGCGACTAGCGGCACCGGGGAGCTGTTTTTT
CSATSGTGELFF
>TRBD2|TRBV25-1|TRBJ2-2|once
TGTGCCAGCAGCTTTTCTAGCGGGAGTACCGGGGAGCTGTTTTTT
CASSFSSGSTGELFF
>.|TRBV5-1|TRBJ2-1|few
TGCGCCAGCAGCTATGGCGACTTCTCCTACAATGAGCAGTTCTTC
CASSYGDFSYNEQFF
>TRBD1|TRBV20-1|TRBJ1-2|few
TGCAGTGCTAGAGATCCCTCAGGGGGCAGGGGTGGCTACACCTTC
CSARDPSGGRGGYTF